Here is one T cell receptor (beta chain) with its context. The sample originates from a study of blood T cell repertoires in COVID-19. About the study: Sites across the United States, Italy and Spain contributed samples from acute and convalescent COVID-19. The analysed material was cDNA or gDNA that came from T cells, B-cell-depleted T cells, or PBMCs.

CDR3 length: 14 residues. CDR1 and CDR2 from the germline V gene are SNHLY and FYNNEI. V shed 6 bases and J shed 2 bases, with 14 bases lying between them. Per the study methods: Estimates of nucleated cell counts were drawn from the amplification of reference gene primers. Sequencing was performed with immunoSEQ multiplex PCR; in TCRdb, only in-frame clones are kept and a portion is missing. V and J calls and clone size are copied from that table; D and trimming were computed from the DNA. The top ten hold just under 9% of the sample, which has approximately 250,000 clones, about 89% seen once. V and J are TRBV2 and TRBJ2-7, with D possibly being TRBD1 (5 bases). Input material: peripheral blood. The receptor's source is a man aged 40-50 years with active or convalescent COVID-19. Here the CDR3 reads CASRSPRAPYEQYF. Here the CDR3 DNA reads TGTGCCAGCAGGAGTCCCAGGGCCCCCTACGAGCAGTACTTC.